These 18 T cell receptor beta chains came from one sample sequenced in a study of siplizumab effects on memory and regulatory T cells. Sequencing used immunoSEQ multiplex PCR; TCRdb keeps in-frame clones, though not all of them. The profile shows under 85,000 clones, 75% to 90% of them singletons. Sequences were obtained from Tregs sorted from blood. The receptors stem from a human donor in good health.

The CDR3 reads CASSEVVGLAFF. CDR3 sequence (DNA): TGTGCCAGCAGTGAAGTAGTGGGTTTGGCTTTCTTT. This chain uses TRBV2 with TRBJ1-1; D ambiguous. The V end lost 1 base, the J end lost 11 bases, and 11 bases lay between the germline ends. The germline V gene encodes CDR1 SNHLY and CDR2 FYNNEI. CDR3 length equals 12 residues.

V gene TRBV18 combines with J gene TRBJ2-5; D unresolved. The length of the CDR3 is 13 residues. The V end was cut by 2 bases, the J end by 3 bases, with 7 bases between. The germline CDR1 and CDR2 sequences are KGHSH and LQKENI. CDR3 residues: CASSPTLKETQYF. The DNA of the CDR3 is TGTGCCAGCTCACCAACCTTAAAAGAGACCCAGTACTTC.

CDR3 in DNA: TGCGCCAGCAGCTCCGGGACTAGGGCCTACGAGCAGTACTTC. It is translated as CASSSGTRAYEQYF. This chain joins TRBV5-1 and TRBJ2-7; 8 bases align to TRBD2. The CDR3 has 14 residues. V shed 3 bases, J shed 2 bases, and the junction held 4 bases outside the gene matches. Germline values: CDR1 SGHRS, CDR2 YFSETQ.

The chain carries TRBV10-3 and TRBJ2-7, with TRBD1 identical over 7 bases. CDR3 size: 13 residues. Germline CDR1 ENHRY, CDR2 SYGVKD. V shed 1 base, J shed 6 bases, and the junction held 3 bases outside the gene matches. CDR3: CAISEYTGVEQYF. CDR3 coding DNA: TGTGCCATCAGTGAGTATACAGGGGTCGAGCAGTACTTC.

The chain employs TRBV6-5 and TRBJ2-7; 10 nucleotides match TRBD2. From germline, CDR1 is MNHEY and CDR2 SVGAGI. The CDR3 spans 14 residues. After removal of 6 bases from V and 7 bases from J, the junction contained 9 bases not matched to a gene. The CDR3 DNA sequence: TGTGCCAGCAGGAGGATTAGCGGGGGGCGGGAGCAGTACTTC. Translation: CASRRISGGREQYF.

The chain is built from TRBV5-1 and TRBJ2-1; D is uncertain. The CDR3 is 14 amino acids. V lost 4 bases and J 0 bases, leaving 8 bases between the germline ends. CDR1 and CDR2 from the germline V gene are SGHRS and YFSETQ. The CDR3 here is CASSLGSSYNEQFF. The DNA of the CDR3 is TGCGCCAGCAGCCTCGGTAGCTCCTACAATGAGCAGTTCTTC.

The chain links TRBV18 to TRBJ1-5, with 7 nucleotides matching TRBD1. The CDR3 spans 16 residues. Germline V gene data show CDR1 as KGHSH and CDR2 as LQKENI. With V trimmed by 2 bases and J by 1 base, 5 bases remained unmatched. In DNA, the CDR3 is TGTGCCAGCTCACCAGGGGCAGGGGGAAGCAATCAGCCCCAGCATTTT. Translation gives CASSPGAGGSNQPQHF.

This rearrangement joins TRBV7-2 to TRBJ2-7; maybe TRBD1 (6 bases). The V end was cut by 4 bases, the J end by 2 bases, with 15 bases between. The germline V gene has CDR1 SGHTA and CDR2 FQGNSA. The CDR3 is 15 residues long. This chain's CDR3 is CASSSPAGDAYEQYF. Written as DNA, the CDR3 is TGTGCCAGCAGCTCTCCGGCAGGGGATGCCTACGAGCAGTACTTC.

The CDR3 loop is CAWDRQEGGGRQYF. CDR3 nucleotide sequence: TGTGCCTGGGACCGACAGGAGGGGGGAGGGCGGCAGTACTTC. This chain links TRBV30 with TRBJ2-7; tentatively, D is TRBD2 (7 bases). The germline V gene has CDR1 GTSNPN and CDR2 SVGIG (reference sequence). Trimming removed 5 bases from V and 9 bases from J, with 23 bases in between. This CDR3 has 14 amino acids.

This chain joins TRBV7-9 and TRBJ2-1; D gene uncertain. Trimming cost V 1 base and J 6 bases, with 1 base left between them. This CDR3 is built from 11 residues. Germline V gene lookup returns CDR1 SEHNR and CDR2 FQNEAQ (reference sequence). The CDR3 DNA sequence: TGTGCCAGCAGCTTAGTCAATGAGCAGTTCTTC. Translating it yields CASSLVNEQFF.

The V call is TRBV29-1, the J call TRBJ2-1; TRBD2 aligns across 11 bases. V shed 6 bases, J shed 4 bases, and the junction held 8 bases outside the gene matches. Germline-derived CDR1 and CDR2 are SQVTM and ANQGSEA. The CDR3 extends over 15 amino acids. CDR3 DNA: TGCAGCGTGGGGGGACTAGCGGAGAGATACAATGAGCAGTTCTTC. Translated: CSVGGLAERYNEQFF.

This clone was seen a handful of times. The chain has TRBV25-1 and TRBJ1-2; possibly TRBD1 for D (6 bases). The V gene lost 5 bases and the J gene lost 4 bases, with 11 bases spanning the gap. The CDR3 runs to 13 residues. The germline gives CDR1 MGHDK, CDR2 SYGVNS. The CDR3 DNA is TGTGCCAGCAGTCCAGGACAGTTCTATGGCTACACCTTC. It specifies CASSPGQFYGYTF.

J is TRBJ2-3 and V is TRBV25-1; 7 bases agree with TRBD1. This CDR3 spans 15 amino acids. Germline loops: CDR1 MGHDK, CDR2 SYGVNS. V dropped 4 bases and J dropped 4; count of bases not matched to a gene: 8. The CDR3 here is CASSAGQLRADTQYF. Written as DNA, the CDR3 is TGTGCCAGCAGTGCGGGACAGCTAAGGGCAGATACGCAGTATTTT.

The chain employs TRBV7-3 and TRBJ2-5, with 12 bases identical to TRBD2. Germline V gene lookup returns CDR1 SGHTA and CDR2 FQGTGA. V dropped 5 bases and J dropped 5; count of bases not matched to a gene: 9. The CDR3 length is 16 residues. Written as DNA, the CDR3 is TGTGCCAGCAGCCGTCCGTATGGACTAGCGGGGGAGACCCAGTACTTC. It encodes CASSRPYGLAGETQYF. Variable domain in full (rest from reference TRBV7-3 and TRBJ2-5): GAGVSQTPSNKVTEKGKYVELRCDPISGHTALYWYRQSLGQGPEFLIYFQGTGAADDSGLPNDRFFAVRPEGSVSTLKIQRTERGDSAVYLCASSRPYGLAGETQYFGPGTRLLVL.

The rearrangement links TRBV14 to TRBJ2-7, with D perhaps assigned TRBD1 or TRBD2 (5 bases each). V lost 0 bases to trimming and J lost 3 bases, with 21 bases between them. The CDR3 is made up of 18 amino acids. The germline V gene encodes CDR1 SGHDN and CDR2 FVKESK. CDR3 sequence (DNA): TGTGCCAGCAGCCAAGATGGAGTTCCGGGACCCGGTCGCTACGAGCAGTACTTC. Residues: CASSQDGVPGPGRYEQYF.

This sequence joins TRBV7-2 and TRBJ2-3; 10 bases agree with TRBD2. The CDR3 has 17 residues. The ends lost 0 bases at V and 1 base at J; junction bases unmatched: 4. The germline CDR1 and CDR2 sequences are SGHTA and FQGNSA. CDR3 sequence (DNA): TGTGCCAGCAGCTTAGCCGGCCTAGCGGGAGGCACAGATACGCAGTATTTT. This sequence encodes CASSLAGLAGGTDTQYF.

V and J are TRBV19 and TRBJ2-1; 7 nucleotides align to TRBD1. The CDR3 contains 11 residues. Germline CDR1 LNHDA, CDR2 SQIVND (reference sequence). The junction had 5 bases not matched to a gene; V was cut back by 9 bases and J by 9 bases. The CDR3 spells CASHRGGEQFF. CDR3 bases: TGTGCCAGCCACAGGGGCGGTGAGCAGTTCTTC.

The rearrangement uses TRBV7-3 and TRBJ1-6; maybe TRBD1 (5 bases). The CDR3 totals 15 residues. CDR1 SGHTA and CDR2 FQGTGA come from the germline V gene. The V end was cut by 5 bases, the J end by 4 bases, with 12 bases between. CDR3 amino acids: CASSLGGTYNSPLHF. CDR3 in DNA: TGTGCCAGCAGCCTAGGCGGGACTTATAATTCACCCCTCCACTTT.